A single T cell receptor (beta chain) is shown here with its context. The antigen is unknown. This sample was taken from a study of shared clonotypes between healthy human individuals. Study conclusions and caveats: Some naive CD4 clonotypes, about 5.5%, turned up in common across four donors.

The deep-level immunoSEQ assay was used. Each replicate PCR on the sorted subsets used 200 ng DNA (roughly 30,000 T cell genomes). Here immunoSEQ multiplex PCR was the method, and the copy in TCRdb shows in-frame clones only, minus some. The repertoire has roughly 2.6 million clones, approximately 94% of them found once; the top ten carry roughly 0.14%. The germline V gene has CDR1 GTSNPN and CDR2 SVGIG (reference sequence). Trimming shortened V by 1 base and J by 3 bases, and 13 bases separated the two germline ends. The CDR3 is 14 amino acids. The TCR was taken from a man younger than 30 in good health. Sequencing was carried out using naive CD4+ T cells sorted from blood. This sample's subset: CD45RA+ positively selected. The chain recombines TRBV30 with TRBJ2-7; TRBD1 is a possible D gene (6 bases). As DNA, the CDR3 is TGTGCCTGGAGTGACAGGGCCAATCTCTACGAGCAGTACTTC. Translation gives CAWSDRANLYEQYF.